The rows below give T cell receptor beta chains drawn from one sample of a study of OX40 agonist ivuxolimab in advanced cancers. Some clones are missing from TCRdb's copy, which holds only in-frame ones; the method was immunoSEQ multiplex PCR. Found here are about 68,000 clones, 70% to 90% of them singletons; the top ten hold roughly 0.74%. The source material was CD4+ or CD8+ T cells sorted from blood, sampled in a trial of the OX40 agonist ivuxolimab. The receptors were gathered from an adult with an advanced solid tumor such as melanoma, head and neck, liver or kidney cancer. Each CDR3 is given with its conserved first and last residue.

CDR3aa | j_gene | v_gene
CASSQDLNFDEQFF | TRBJ2-1 | TRBV4-3
CASSLLGQGGYGYTF | TRBJ1-2 | TRBV5-4
CASSSYANEKLFF | TRBJ1-4 | TRBV27
CASSEQGSYNSPLHF | TRBJ1-6 | TRBV2
CASSLGAAPTGNTIYF | TRBJ1-3 | TRBV7-9
CASKGQGSYEQYF | TRBJ2-7 | TRBV5-4
CASSFSGTGPSGNTIYF | TRBJ1-3 | TRBV7-9
CASSAGTGRETQYF | TRBJ2-5 | TRBV9
CASSVLSGIEEKLFF | TRBJ1-4 | TRBV9
CASSLGEMSSYNEQFF | TRBJ2-1 | TRBV11-3
CASSLEGTNTGELFF | TRBJ2-2 | TRBV5-1
CASRLISMGGYTF | TRBJ1-2 | TRBV6-9
CASSLFAGAPVEQYF | TRBJ2-7 | TRBV6-5
CASSTLAGGKEQYF | TRBJ2-7 | TRBV6-5
CASSLDGELEETQYF | TRBJ2-5 | TRBV5-4
CASSVTSGANVLTF | TRBJ2-6 | TRBV7-2
CASSTGYQETQYF | TRBJ2-5 | TRBV11-2
CASSPGLVQDLF | TRBJ1-1 | TRBV7-8
CASSLVLAGGTQYF | TRBJ2-5 | TRBV7-2
CASSQDGTGDQPQHF | TRBJ1-5 | TRBV4-3
CASSLGRAPNYGYTF | TRBJ1-2 | TRBV7-2
CAIREQGADSPLHF | TRBJ1-6 | TRBV10-3
CASSDPAGASQQPQHF | TRBJ1-5 | TRBV2
CATSLRQGNEQFF | TRBJ2-1 | TRBV15
CASSPLGGNQPQHF | TRBJ1-5 | TRBV11-2
CASKMDVPYGYTF | TRBJ1-2 | TRBV2
CASSQGGGSYNEQFF | TRBJ2-1 | TRBV4-1
CASSSTTGGSGYTF | TRBJ1-2 | TRBV5-1
CASSERDRENSPLHF | TRBJ1-6 | TRBV10-1
CATSRVYGGAGDTQYF | TRBJ2-3 | TRBV15
CASSELPGSSYEQYF | TRBJ2-7 | TRBV9
CASSGPGQTNSPLHF | TRBJ1-6 | TRBV6-5
CASTLTSGGAGEQFF | TRBJ2-1 | TRBV7-2
CASSPGLAGGPKNIQYF | TRBJ2-4 | TRBV6-4
CASSQEFARGTVYGYTF | TRBJ1-2 | TRBV4-3
CASSPWTGEQETQYF | TRBJ2-5 | TRBV28
CASSLTSTGLRGGYTF | TRBJ1-2 | TRBV7-8
CASSLVLNDSPLHF | TRBJ1-6 | TRBV7-8
CASSYVKATEAFF | TRBJ1-1 | TRBV6-5
CAISEGIGETQYF | TRBJ2-5 | TRBV10-3
CASTRDRGSYEQYF | TRBJ2-7 | TRBV4-1